The TCR beta chain described here comes from a study of early T cells in non-severe SARS-CoV-2 infection. Points from the study as a whole: Anti-spike CD8 specificities were favored by VDJdb matching, whose results missed private and CD4 specificities.

A remark on this clonotype: The antigen is undetermined.

CDR1 and CDR2 (germline): GTSNPN, SVGIG (reference sequence). CDR3 size: 11 residues. The V end lost 3 bases, the J end lost 8 bases, and 10 bases lay between the germline ends. Via MiXCR, TCRdb re-called the 5' RACE reads, giving one row per CDR3 protein. The table lists about 60,000 distinct CDR3 sequences, about 11% of them singletons. This rearrangement joins TRBV30 to TRBJ1-2; the D is unclear. The clonotype comes from an adult who was a healthcare worker with PCR-confirmed SARS-CoV-2 infection or an uninfected control (not recorded which). The sample was whole blood, taken at baseline. CDR3 nucleotide sequence: TGTGCCTGGAGCCCCCTAGAGGGCTACACCTTC. Translation: CAWSPLEGYTF.